This entry concerns a single T cell receptor beta chain. Its antigen is unknown. Sequence at one end of the junction differs from germline and may be a read error. These data originate in a study of blood T cells in healthy people across ages. The authors ran a second PCR of about 7 to 12 cycles using a sample-barcoded 5' primer and a J-beta primer mix. From the 5' RACE reads, TCRdb called clonotypes with MiXCR, one entry per CDR3 protein. The table includes about 780,000 distinct CDR3 sequences, about 26% detected once. Study-wide findings and caveats: Roughly linear declines in TCR beta diversity per million T cells occurred with age.

The CDR3 runs to 13 residues. The germline V gene encodes CDR1 MNHEY and CDR2 SVGAGI. These same data were also listed under a study on T cells of mothers and their children.

The TCR was taken from a boy aged 10-17 years in good health. Material: blood. The rearrangement links TRBV6-5 to TRBJ2-1; TRBD1 aligns across 7 bases. The CDR3 is CASSYRRGNEQCF. Written as DNA, the CDR3 is TGTGCCAGCAGTTACCGCAGGGGGAATGAGCAGTGCTTC.